This T cell receptor beta chain appears in the sequencing data of a study of blood T cell repertoires in COVID-19. Study in general: The United States, Italy and Spain provided the acute and convalescent COVID-19 samples.

The assay was immunoSEQ multiplex PCR, and TCRdb's table has in-frame clones only and misses some. Of over 55,000 clones in the sample, 82% are singletons; the top ten hold about 20%. Sequenced material: peripheral blood. The source is a woman in her sixties or seventies with acute or convalescent COVID-19.

CDR3 residues: CASSLVTGTGELFF. As DNA, the CDR3 is TGTGCCAGCAGCTTAGTGACGGGCACCGGGGAGCTGTTTTTT. The chain is built from TRBV7-2 and TRBJ2-2; no clear D gene. Germline V CDR1 and CDR2: SGHTA, FQGNSA. The CDR3 runs to 14 residues. V was cut by 1 base and J by 4 bases, with 7 bases left in between.